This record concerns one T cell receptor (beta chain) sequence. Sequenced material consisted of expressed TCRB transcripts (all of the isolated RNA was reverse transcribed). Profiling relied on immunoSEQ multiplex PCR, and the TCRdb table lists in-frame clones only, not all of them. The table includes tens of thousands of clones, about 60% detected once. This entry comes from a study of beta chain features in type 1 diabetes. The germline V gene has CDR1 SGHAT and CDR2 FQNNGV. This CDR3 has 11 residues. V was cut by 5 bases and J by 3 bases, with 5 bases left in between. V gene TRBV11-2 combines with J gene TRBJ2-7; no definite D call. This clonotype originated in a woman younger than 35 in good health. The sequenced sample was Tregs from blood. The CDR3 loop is CASSPHYEQYF. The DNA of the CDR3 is TGTGCCAGCAGCCCCCACTACGAGCAGTACTTC. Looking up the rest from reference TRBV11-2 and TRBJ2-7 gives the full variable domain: EAGVAQSPRYKIIEKRQSVAFWCNPISGHATLYWYQQILGQGPKLLIQFQNNGVVDDSQLPKDRFSAERLKGVDSTLKIQPAKLEDSAVYLCASSPHYEQYFGPGTRLTVT.